This passage covers 13 T cell receptor beta chains from one sample sequenced in a study of Graves' ophthalmopathy and Graves' hyperthyroidism. From RNA, the CDR3 regions of TCR beta chains were amplified and sequenced. HTBI primers were employed in first-round RT-PCR, then a second-round multiplex PCR followed. Via MiXCR, TCRdb re-called the multiplex PCR reads, giving one row per CDR3 protein. This table holds 200,000 to 250,000 distinct CDR3 sequences, roughly 50% found once. The sequenced sample consisted of peripheral blood. These receptors were collected from an adult man with Graves' ophthalmopathy.

This rearrangement joins TRBV5-1 to TRBJ2-2; D is possibly TRBD2 (6 bases). Germline CDR1 is SGHRS and CDR2 is YFSETQ. The CDR3 spans 18 residues. Trimming pared 3 bases from V and 0 bases from J, leaving 18 bases between. The CDR3 loop is CASSSLAHGGANTGELFF. Written as DNA, the CDR3 is TGCGCCAGCAGCTCCCTGGCTCATGGCGGGGCGAACACCGGGGAGCTGTTTTTT.

This chain uses TRBV11-1 with TRBJ2-7; 11 bases match TRBD2. Germline V gene sequence: CDR1 SGHAT, CDR2 FQDESV (reference sequence). The CDR3 spans 15 residues. The trim removed 5 bases at V and 5 bases at J, leaving 8 bases unmatched. Written as DNA, the CDR3 is TGTGCCAGCAGCCCATTACTAGCGGGAGTACACGAGCAGTACTTC. Translating gives CASSPLLAGVHEQYF.

The chain employs TRBV7-3 and TRBJ1-1, with no clear D. Trimming removed 5 bases from V and 5 bases from J, with 12 bases in between. Germline V gives CDR1 SGHTA, CDR2 FQGTGA. This CDR3 comprises 13 residues. CDR3 amino acids: CASSLTERTEAFF. DNA of the CDR3: TGTGCCAGCAGCCTCACGGAAAGGACTGAAGCTTTCTTT.

The chain uses TRBV7-6 and TRBJ2-7; tentatively, D is TRBD2 (5 bases). CDR1 is SGHVS, CDR2 FNYEAQ, per germline. Trimming took off 4 bases at V and 4 bases at J, with 17 bases between the two ends. This CDR3 is 15 amino acids long. CDR3 sequence (DNA): TGTGCCAGCAGCTGGGTGCTAGCTGGGATATACGAGCAGTACTTC. Residues: CASSWVLAGIYEQYF.

This clonotype was seen more than once but under ten times. Here the CDR3 reads CASSATKANSPLHF. CDR3 sequence (DNA): TGTGCCAGCAGTGCGACCAAGGCCAATTCACCCCTCCACTTT. The J gene is TRBJ1-6, the V gene TRBV2, with D unresolved. Germline V gene sequence: CDR1 SNHLY, CDR2 FYNNEI. Trimming took 4 bases from V and 7 from J, leaving 11 bases between them. The CDR3 runs 14 residues.

The chain joins TRBV9 to TRBJ1-6, with D hard to call. CDR1 SGDLS and CDR2 YYNGEE come from the germline V gene. The V end was cut by 4 bases, the J end by 14 bases, with 16 bases between. The CDR3 runs to 13 residues. The CDR3 bases are TGTGCCAGCAGCACCCTGGCCACCGGGACCCTCCACTTT. Translating gives CASSTLATGTLHF.

This sequence joins TRBV6-6 and TRBJ2-2; maybe TRBD2 (5 bases). This CDR3 spans 13 amino acids. Per the germline V gene, CDR1 is MNHNY and CDR2 is SVGAGI (reference sequence). Trimming left V 6 bases short and J 4 bases short, with 9 bases between. For the CDR3, the DNA is TGTGCCAGCAGGTGGGAGAGCACCGGGGAGCTGTTTTTT. Translating gives CASRWESTGELFF.

The V call is TRBV7-8, the J call TRBJ1-2; D is undetermined. V lost 8 bases to trimming and J lost 6 bases, with 28 bases between them. The CDR3 has 17 residues. Germline CDR1 reads SGHVS; CDR2 reads FQNEAQ. CDR3 coding DNA: TGTGCCAGCGGCCCCCGGACGACTGGACCGCTACCAGATGGCTACACCTTC. It is translated as CASGPRTTGPLPDGYTF.

V gene TRBV6-5 combines with J gene TRBJ2-7; possibly TRBD1 for D (6 bases). The germline CDR1 and CDR2 sequences are MNHEY and SVGAGI. The germline V and J ends were trimmed by 8 bases and 6 bases, with 17 bases remaining between them. The CDR3 runs to 13 residues. CDR3 DNA: TGTGCCAGCTCCCCCGCGACAGGTCTCGAGCAGTACTTC. It translates to CASSPATGLEQYF.

This clonotype was seen more than once but under ten times. The rearrangement joins TRBV15 to TRBJ1-1; 9 bases match TRBD1. Germline CDR1 reads LNHNV; CDR2 reads YYDKDF (reference sequence). After removal of 5 bases from V and 4 bases from J, the junction contained 11 bases not matched to a gene. The CDR3 consists of 16 residues. The CDR3 sequence is CATSFGTGLWSTEAFF. The CDR3 coding sequence is TGTGCCACCAGCTTCGGGACAGGGCTCTGGAGCACTGAAGCTTTCTTT.

This clonotype showed up just a few times. This sequence joins TRBV7-2 and TRBJ2-7; TRBD2 matches 10 bases. The CDR3 consists of 12 residues. V trimming: 5 bases; J trimming: 9 bases; junction bases outside the gene matches: 4. Germline CDR1 SGHTA, CDR2 FQGNSA. CDR3 protein: CASSRRTSGQYF. DNA of the CDR3: TGTGCCAGCAGCCGACGGACTAGCGGGCAGTACTTC.

The table lists this clonotype with many counts. This chain uses TRBV10-3 with TRBJ1-2; 7 bases agree with TRBD1. The ends lost 7 bases at V and 2 bases at J; junction bases unmatched: 7. The CDR3 totals 14 residues. The germline CDR1 and CDR2 sequences are ENHRY and SYGVKD. CDR3 in amino acids: CAINRQGGNYGYTF. The CDR3 nucleotides read TGTGCCATCAACAGACAGGGTGGAAACTATGGCTACACCTTC.

The chain uses TRBV19 and TRBJ2-6; weak D call: TRBD1 (5 bases). The V end lost 7 bases, the J end lost 0 bases, and 16 bases lay between the germline ends. Germline V gene sequence: CDR1 LNHDA, CDR2 SQIVND (reference sequence). The CDR3 loop spans 17 amino acids. This CDR3 is CASTSPPTDSGANVLTF. CDR3 coding DNA: TGTGCCAGTACCTCACCACCGACAGACTCTGGGGCCAACGTCCTGACTTTC.